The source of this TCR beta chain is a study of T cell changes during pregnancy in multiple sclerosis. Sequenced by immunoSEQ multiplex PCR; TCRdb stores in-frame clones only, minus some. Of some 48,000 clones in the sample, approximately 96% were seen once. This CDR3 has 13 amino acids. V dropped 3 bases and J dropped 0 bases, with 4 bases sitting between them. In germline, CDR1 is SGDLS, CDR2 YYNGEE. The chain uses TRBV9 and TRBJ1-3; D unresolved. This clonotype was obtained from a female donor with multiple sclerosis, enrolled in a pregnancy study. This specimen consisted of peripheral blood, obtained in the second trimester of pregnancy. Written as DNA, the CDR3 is TGTGCCAGCAGCGCCCGCTCTGGAAACACCATATATTTT. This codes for CASSARSGNTIYF.